Listed here are 7 T cell receptor beta chains from one sample, sequenced in a study of T cell responses to AZD1222 COVID-19 vaccine. The assay was immunoSEQ multiplex PCR, and TCRdb's table has in-frame clones only and misses some. Here the sample spans approximately 140,000 clones, about 81% being singletons. The sequences come from peripheral blood, collected on day 0 of MenACWY control vaccination. Receptors originate from an adult in good health.

V is TRBV4-1 and J is TRBJ2-3; weak D call: TRBD1 (7 bases). V lost 1 base and J 3 bases, leaving 17 bases between the germline ends. The CDR3 consists of 17 residues. Per germline, CDR1 MGHRA and CDR2 YSYEKL. The CDR3 loop is CASSQGVWAGGTDTQYF. The CDR3 bases are TGCGCCAGCAGCCAAGGGGTCTGGGCAGGGGGGACAGATACGCAGTATTTT.

The chain's CDR3 is CASSLDPGRAAQYF. In DNA form, the CDR3 reads TGTGCCAGCAGCTTAGACCCGGGTCGAGCAGCGCAGTATTTT. The chain couples TRBV11-2 to TRBJ2-3; D unresolved. The V gene lost 0 bases and the J gene lost 10 bases, with 14 bases spanning the gap. This CDR3 contains 14 residues. The germline V gene has CDR1 SGHAT and CDR2 FQNNGV. The full variable domain, completed using reference TRBV11-2 and TRBJ2-3, is EAGVAQSPRYKIIEKRQSVAFWCNPISGHATLYWYQQILGQGPKLLIQFQNNGVVDDSQLPKDRFSAERLKGVDSTLKIQPAKLEDSAVYLCASSLDPGRAAQYFGPGTRLTVL.

The CDR3 coding sequence is TGTGCCAGCAGTTCTCGAGGGACAGGCCTAGGGAATTCACCCCTCCACTTT. It translates to CASSSRGTGLGNSPLHF. The V and J genes are TRBV6-2 or TRBV6-3 and TRBJ1-6; TRBD1 matches at 8 bases. CDR1 and CDR2 from the germline V gene are MNHEY and SVGEGT. The CDR3 is 17 residues long. V shed 4 bases, J shed 7 bases, and the junction held 12 bases outside the gene matches.

V is TRBV6-5 and J is TRBJ2-7; 11 nucleotides match TRBD1. Germline CDR1 is MNHEY and CDR2 is SVGAGI. J was trimmed by 4 bases and V by 5 bases; bases with no gene match: 7. CDR3 length: 15 residues. The CDR3 here is CASSPGTGGRYEQYV. In nucleotides, the CDR3 is TGTGCCAGCAGTCCCGGGACAGGGGGGAGGTACGAGCAGTACGTC.

The chain carries TRBV5-8 and TRBJ1-5, with TRBD1 matching 9 bases. J lost 1 base, V lost 5 bases, and 4 bases had no gene match. CDR1 SGHTS and CDR2 YDEGEE come from the germline V gene. The length of the CDR3 is 15 residues. The CDR3 DNA reads TGTGCCAGCAGTCCCGGGACAGGGAGCAATCAGCCCCAGCATTTT. Translated: CASSPGTGSNQPQHF.

The chain couples TRBV2 to TRBJ1-6, with 12 bases that match TRBD1. Germline CDR1 is SNHLY and CDR2 is FYNNEI. This CDR3 is built from 16 residues. Trimming removed 6 bases from V and 7 bases from J; junction bases left unmatched: 7. CDR3 region: CASRGDRGHVNSPLHF. In DNA, the CDR3 is TGTGCCAGCAGGGGGGACAGGGGGCATGTGAATTCACCCCTCCACTTT.

This chain joins TRBV2 and TRBJ1-2; D unclear. The length of the CDR3 is 15 residues. In germline, CDR1 is SNHLY, CDR2 FYNNEI. Trimming pared 4 bases from V and 4 bases from J, leaving 16 bases between. In nucleotides, the CDR3 is TGTGCCAGCAGTGTCGGAACTGTAATGAGCTATGGCTACACCTTC. Encoded protein: CASSVGTVMSYGYTF.